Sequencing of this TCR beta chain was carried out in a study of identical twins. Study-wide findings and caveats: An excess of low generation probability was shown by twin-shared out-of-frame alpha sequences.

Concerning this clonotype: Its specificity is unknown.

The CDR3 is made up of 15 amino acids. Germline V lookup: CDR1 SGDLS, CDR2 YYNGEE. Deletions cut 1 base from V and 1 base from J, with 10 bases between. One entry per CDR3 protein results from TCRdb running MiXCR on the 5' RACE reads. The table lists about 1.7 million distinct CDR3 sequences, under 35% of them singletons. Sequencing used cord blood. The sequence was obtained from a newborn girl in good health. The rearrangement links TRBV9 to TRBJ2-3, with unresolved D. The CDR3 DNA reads TGTGCCAGCAGCGTATGGGCTACCGGCACAGATACGCAGTATTTT. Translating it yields CASSVWATGTDTQYF.